These 3 T cell receptor beta chains share one sample of origin, sequenced in a study of shared clonotypes between healthy human individuals. Data came from immunoSEQ multiplex PCR; TCRdb stores just in-frame clones and leaves some out. Of hundreds of thousands of clones in the sample, 70% to 80% were seen once. The specimen was PBMCs. These receptors originate from a woman aged 40 to 50 in good health. Some clones in this sample may be carry-over from other donors' samples.

This clone has at least ten counts. The gene calls are TRBV5-1 and TRBJ2-5, with 7 bases lining up with TRBD1. The CDR3 extends over 16 amino acids. With 0 bases clipped from V and 5 bases from J, the junction kept 10 bases outside the gene matches. Germline CDR1 is SGHRS and CDR2 is YFSETQ. The CDR3 protein is CASSLGGQAGAETQYF. For the CDR3, the DNA is TGCGCCAGCAGCTTGGGTGGACAGGCAGGCGCGGAGACCCAGTACTTC.

This clone was seen only once. The CDR3 loop is CASTLTGGDQPQHF. CDR3 DNA: TGTGCCAGTACCCTGACAGGGGGCGATCAGCCCCAGCATTTT. This rearrangement joins TRBV19 to TRBJ1-5; 10 bases match TRBD1. Trimming cost V 7 bases and J 5 bases; bases outside gene matches: 5. The CDR3 totals 14 residues. Germline V gene data show CDR1 as LNHDA and CDR2 as SQIVND (reference sequence).

The V and J genes are TRBV18 and TRBJ1-1; 7 nucleotides match TRBD1. The J segment lost 4 bases and the V segment lost 2 bases, leaving 7 bases of the junction unmatched. The CDR3 extends over 15 amino acids. Germline V lookup: CDR1 KGHSH, CDR2 LQKENI. The CDR3 is CASSPTTGVATEAFF. The CDR3 nucleotides read TGTGCCAGCTCACCAACAACAGGGGTTGCCACTGAAGCTTTCTTT.